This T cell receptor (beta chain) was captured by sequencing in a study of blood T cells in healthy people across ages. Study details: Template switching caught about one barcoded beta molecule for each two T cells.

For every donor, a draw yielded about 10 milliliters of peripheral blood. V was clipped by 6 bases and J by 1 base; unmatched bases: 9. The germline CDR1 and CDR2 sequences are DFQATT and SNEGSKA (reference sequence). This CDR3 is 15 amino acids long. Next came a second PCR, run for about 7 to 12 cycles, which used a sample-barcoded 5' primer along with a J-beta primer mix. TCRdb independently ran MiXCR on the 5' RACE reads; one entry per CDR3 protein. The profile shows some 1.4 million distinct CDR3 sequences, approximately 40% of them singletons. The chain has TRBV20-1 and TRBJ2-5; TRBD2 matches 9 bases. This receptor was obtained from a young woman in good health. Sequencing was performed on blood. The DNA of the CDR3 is TGCAGTGCCAAAGTAGCGGGAGTTTTCCAAGAGACCCAGTACTTC. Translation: CSAKVAGVFQETQYF.